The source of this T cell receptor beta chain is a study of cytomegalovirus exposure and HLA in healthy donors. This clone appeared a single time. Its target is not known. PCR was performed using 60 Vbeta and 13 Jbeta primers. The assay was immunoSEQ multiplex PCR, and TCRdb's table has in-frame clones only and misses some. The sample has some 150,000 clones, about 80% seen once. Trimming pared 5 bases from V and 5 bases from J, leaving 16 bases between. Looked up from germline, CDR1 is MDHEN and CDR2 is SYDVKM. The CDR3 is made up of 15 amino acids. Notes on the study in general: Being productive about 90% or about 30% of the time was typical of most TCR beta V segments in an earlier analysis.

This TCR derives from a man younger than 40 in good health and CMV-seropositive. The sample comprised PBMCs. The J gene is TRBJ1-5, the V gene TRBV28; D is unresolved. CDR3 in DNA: TGTGCCAGCAGTCCGGGAGGGAGGGTCGATCAGCCCCAGCATTTT. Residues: CASSPGGRVDQPQHF.